This TCR beta chain was recovered during a study of T-cell reconstitution after alpha-beta-depleted transplantation in children. The study's findings and limits: About two months after transplant, alpha-beta T cells reportedly came from several hundred expanded graft clones. The authors attributed T-cell counts and diversity one year after transplant mostly to newly produced T cells.

The V gene lost 1 base and the J gene lost 3 bases, with 8 bases spanning the gap. The CDR3 covers 14 residues. CDR1 is KGHSH and CDR2 is LQKENI in the germline V gene. Preparing the TCRbeta library involved the use of unique molecular identifiers. One entry per CDR3 protein, called by TCRdb with MiXCR from the PCR reads. Here the sample spans under 750,000 distinct CDR3 sequences, around 23% being singletons. This clonotype was seen more than once but under ten times. Antigen: not known. This sequence joins TRBV18 and TRBJ2-3; D remains unclear. The sequence came from a boy younger than two who had a stem cell transplant for acute myeloid leukemia, so the T cells may come from the graft donor. The source material was PBMCs, mostly from graft donor cells, sampled 360 days after TCRalphabeta/CD19-depleted stem cell transplant. The CDR3 coding sequence is TGTGCCAGCTCACCACGACACACAACAGATACGCAGTATTTT. Translating gives CASSPRHTTDTQYF.